The rows below give T cell receptor beta chains drawn from one sample of a study of cytomegalovirus exposure and HLA in healthy donors. Assay: immunoSEQ multiplex PCR; the TCRdb copy retains only in-frame clones and omits some. This table has approximately 72,000 clones, about four fifths appearing once. Sequencing input: PBMCs. The source of these receptors is a male donor in good health and CMV-seropositive. CDR3s include the opening cysteine and the closing phenylalanine or tryptophan. The order of the fields is J gene, clone size, D gene, V gene, CDR3 DNA, CDR3 protein. The D gene is left open where the match is weak. Part of the rows lack a size; the others show once, few, many or a class for expanded clones.

>TRBJ2-7|NA|NA|TRBV5-8
TGTACCAGCAGCATACAGGGTTATCCGTACTTC
CTSSIQGYPYF
>TRBJ2-4|NA|TRBD2|TRBV9
TGTGCCAGCAGCGTAGGGTCAGGGAGGGATAACATTCAGTACTTC
CASSVGSGRDNIQYF
>TRBJ2-7|few|TRBD1|TRBV29-1
TGCAGCGGGGGGACAGGGGGCATGGGAGAGCAGTACTTC
CSGGTGGMGEQYF
>TRBJ2-3|NA|TRBD1|TRBV29-1
TGCAGCGGGGCTGGACAGGGAGGCACAGATACGCAGTATTTT
CSGAGQGGTDTQYF
>TRBJ1-1|NA|NA|TRBV2
TGTGCCAGCAACTCGGGGGGGGGAACTGAAGCTTTCTTT
CASNSGGGTEAFF
>TRBJ2-2|NA|NA|TRBV5-6
TGTGCCAGCAGCCAATTTAGCCTCTTCTCCACCGGGGAGCTGTTTTTT
CASSQFSLFSTGELFF
>TRBJ2-1|NA|NA|TRBV7-9
TGTGCCAGCAGCGGGGCAGGGTCGTACAATGAGCAGTTCTTC
CASSGAGSYNEQFF
>TRBJ1-2|NA|NA|TRBV19
TGTGCCAGTAGTGCTAGTGCTCCTTATGGCTACACCTTC
CASSASAPYGYTF
>TRBJ2-3|NA|TRBD1|TRBV5-1
TGCGCCAGCAGCTTCCCGGGACAGCAAGATACGCAGTATTTT
CASSFPGQQDTQYF
>TRBJ1-1|NA|NA|TRBV9
TGTGCCAGCAGCCCTTGGGGCAGGGGAACTGAAGCTTTCTTT
CASSPWGRGTEAFF
>TRBJ1-4|NA|NA|TRBV16
TGTGCCAGCAGCCAAGGAGGGGCAGGCAATGAAAAACTGTTTTTT
CASSQGGAGNEKLFF
>TRBJ2-2|NA|NA|TRBV2
TGTGCCAGCAGCGCGGGGCAAGTCGGGACCGGGGAGCTGTTTTTT
CASSAGQVGTGELFF
>TRBJ2-7|NA|TRBD1|TRBV6-1
TGTGCCAGCAGTGAAGCGCACAGGGGCCACGAGCAGTACTTC
CASSEAHRGHEQYF
>TRBJ2-5|NA|NA|TRBV4-1
TGCGCCAGCAGCCAGTCTCCCCTAGTCTACCAAGAGACCCAGTACTTC
CASSQSPLVYQETQYF
>TRBJ2-7|NA|NA|TRBV28
TGTGCCAGCACTAGTGGCTCCTACGAGCAGTACTTC
CASTSGSYEQYF
>TRBJ2-7|once|TRBD1|TRBV6-5
TGTGCCAGCAGTTACAGGGGGCGGGACGAGCAGTACTTC
CASSYRGRDEQYF
>TRBJ2-5|NA|TRBD2|TRBV11-1
TGTGCCAGCAGCTCACAGAGCGGGGGGGCCGCGACCCAGTACTTC
CASSSQSGGAATQYF
>TRBJ2-7|NA|TRBD2|TRBV4-1
TGCGCCAGCAGCCAAAGCCTAGCGGTGGGGGTAAGCTCCTACGAGCAGTACTTC
CASSQSLAVGVSSYEQYF
>TRBJ2-3|NA|TRBD2|TRBV7-6
TGTGCCAGCAGCTCCACGGTACTAGCGGGAGTAGATACGCAGTATTTT
CASSSTVLAGVDTQYF
>TRBJ2-3|NA|NA|TRBV13
TGTGCCAGCAGCTTAAGGGGGGGAGGGGCAGATACGCAGTATTTT
CASSLRGGGADTQYF
>TRBJ2-3|NA|TRBD2|TRBV5-6
TGTGCCAGCAGCTTGTTGCTGGCGGGGGGGATCACAGATACGCAGTATTTT
CASSLLLAGGITDTQYF
>TRBJ1-6|NA|NA|TRBV7-9
TGTGCCAGCAGCTCCAACGTTTGGGCTCGTGGATCACCCCTCCACTTT
CASSSNVWARGSPLHF
>TRBJ1-4|NA|NA|TRBV7-9
TGTGCCAGCAGCTCCGGGGGGGGCGCGGATGAAAAACTGTTTTTT
CASSSGGGADEKLFF
>TRBJ2-7|once|TRBD2|TRBV19
TGTGCCAGTAGTAAGGGACTAGGTTACTCCTACGAGCAGTACTTC
CASSKGLGYSYEQYF
>TRBJ2-7|NA|TRBD2|TRBV18
TGTGCCAGCTCACCACAAGACGGGACTACTGACGAGCAGTACTTC
CASSPQDGTTDEQYF
>TRBJ2-5|NA|NA|TRBV9
TGTGCCAGCAGCGTTCCCTACCAAGAGACCCAGTACTTC
CASSVPYQETQYF
>TRBJ2-3|NA|TRBD1|TRBV4-2
TGTGCCAGCAGCCGCCAGGGGGCAGATACGCAGTATTTT
CASSRQGADTQYF
>TRBJ2-5|NA|TRBD2|TRBV28
TGTGCCAGCAGCTTACTAGCGGGAAAGGAGACCCAGTACTTC
CASSLLAGKETQYF
>TRBJ2-1|NA|TRBD1|TRBV28
TGTGCCAGCACAACGGGACAGGGAGGAAATGAGCAGTTCTTC
CASTTGQGGNEQFF
>TRBJ2-1|NA|TRBD2|TRBV7-9
TGTGCCAGCAGCCAATCCCCGGGACTAGCGGAGAATGAGCAGTTCTTC
CASSQSPGLAENEQFF
>TRBJ1-3|NA|NA|TRBV18
TGTGCCAGCTCACCCAGGGGACGGAACTCTGGAAACACCATATATTTT
CASSPRGRNSGNTIYF
>TRBJ2-7|NA|NA|TRBV10-2
TGCGCCAGCAGTGAGTCAGACGGCGGCTACGAGCAGTACTTC
CASSESDGGYEQYF
>TRBJ2-3|NA|TRBD2|TRBV27
TGTGCCAGCAGTTTATCCAGCGGGGGGGCTGGGGGCACAGATACGCAGTATTTT
CASSLSSGGAGGTDTQYF
>TRBJ2-7|NA|NA|TRBV27
TGTGCCAGCAGGGTCAGGGAAGGAACCTACGAGCAGTACTTC
CASRVREGTYEQYF
>TRBJ2-7|NA|TRBD1|TRBV18
TGTGCCAGCTCTTGGGACAGCTCCTACGAGCAGTACTTC
CASSWDSSYEQYF
>TRBJ1-2|NA|TRBD1|TRBV19
TGTGCCAGTAGCCTCACGTGGGACAGGGAAGGCTACACCTTC
CASSLTWDREGYTF
>TRBJ1-1|NA|NA|TRBV4-1
TGCGCCAGCAGCCAAGGCGGGCTCATGAACACTGAAGCTTTCTTT
CASSQGGLMNTEAFF
>TRBJ1-6|NA|NA|TRBV15
TGTGCCACCAGGGTTTCCCGGGCAGGGCTTAGCTCCTATAATTCACCCCTCCACTTT
CATRVSRAGLSSYNSPLHF
>TRBJ1-2|NA|NA|TRBV27
TGTGCCAGCAGACGGGGTTGGGGCAGGGGCCTCGGTGGCTACACCTTC
CASRRGWGRGLGGYTF
>TRBJ1-4|NA|NA|TRBV19
TGTGCCAGTAGCCCCGGGGAGGGCTCTGCAACTAATGAAAAACTGTTTTTT
CASSPGEGSATNEKLFF
>TRBJ2-7|NA|TRBD1|TRBV5-5
TGTGCCAGCAGCTCGCGCTGGAGACAGGGGAGCGAGCAGTACTTC
CASSSRWRQGSEQYF
>TRBJ2-5|NA|NA|TRBV6-5
TGTGCCAGCAGTTTTTCCAGTACCAGCGAAGAGACCCAGTACTTC
CASSFSSTSEETQYF